Here is one TCR beta chain with its context. This clonotype was detected ten times or more. Its antigen target is currently unknown. Per-nucleotide qualities are absent, and no much larger clonotype sits a single base away. This entry is derived from a study of human T cells and chemical hapten exposure listed by TCRdb under 2021. For context, the study as a whole: For sensitization, 2% DPC in acetone was applied to an approximately 2 cm by approximately 2 cm area of upper inner arm skin. Weekly therapeutic DPC doses were additionally applied to the scalp of patients throughout the roughly 25-week study period. Patch testing on the upper back used Finn chambers containing 0.01% DPC, with scoring done after 6 days according to International Contact Dermatitis Research Group standards. Alopecia areata with under or over 50% scalp involvement, alopecia totalis and alopecia universalis were represented in the patient cohort, which was mostly female. Libraries were pooled for sequencing, and per-sample TCR yields varied mainly because of small differences in library volumes within the pool. In alopecia patients, the study followed how the peripheral blood TCR repertoire changed in vivo over primary and secondary sensitization to diphenylcyclopropenone (DPC), a hapten. Patient blood was sampled pre-sensitization (week 0) and at 2, 6 and about 24 weeks after DPC sensitization. Twenty-nine alopecia patients provided blood for TCR sequencing at one to four time points (pre-sensitization, 2, 6 and 24 weeks). From each blood RNA sample, both TCR alpha and TCR beta chains were sequenced. The investigation overall reported the following: Alopecia, a presumed autoimmune disease, was present in all patients, so the immune response of the patients might differ from that of healthy individuals. Repeated subsampling changed both the strength of the expansion versus patch-test correlation and the threshold at which the correlation became significant. Patch test score was positively correlated with the number of PT1 expanded TCRs, with significance at thresholds 8, 16 and 32 but not at 4. Significantly more large CDR3 similarity clusters were formed by expanded TCRs than by pre-sensitization or healthy control sets, consistent with antigen-driven responses. The number of TCRs above 1 in 1000 frequency did not change with DPC sensitization; there was no evidence of global repertoire structure alterations.

Explained via the paper, the time point label denotes: patch test 3, about 24 weeks after DPC sensitization. Taken with the paper, the label for treatment or condition translates to: therapeutic diphenylcyclopropenone sensitization with weekly scalp DPC. Total RNA was isolated from unfractionated whole blood collected in Tempus Blood RNA tubes. At every patch-test visit, the blood draw took place before the patch test was put on. To be eligible, patients had to be aged 18 to 70, diagnosed with alopecia and judged suitable for DPC therapy, while pregnant patients were excluded. Receptor amplification or capture employed RACE. TCRdb shows the sequencer as NextSeq 500. Library preparation attached unique molecular identifiers to individual cDNA molecules for quantitative, reproducible TCR counting. Per the authors' processing: The median number of TCRs per sample was 95,638, ranging from about 23,224 to 690,600. The Decombinator software suite was used to annotate V, J and CDR3 in the TCR reads. To make PS versus PT1 abundance plots, every sample was subsampled to the same number of TCRs (28,000). TCRs were defined as expanded if absent before sensitization and observed at least eight times at the 2-week time point. Using fastp trimming at Q25 and MiXCR clonotype assembly, TCRdb reanalyzed the public sequencing data and kept in-frame beta chains. Merged by CDR3 protein, the rows form single entries marked with the most common genes and DNA. These V and J calls rely on TCRdb rather than the paper's analysis. A total of about 39,000 distinct CDR3 sequences appear in this sample, about 13% of them only once. Roughly 2% of the sample belongs to the ten largest clones.

The CDR3 runs 14 residues from the cysteine to the phenylalanine. The kept DNA is CDR3 alone, 42 bases in frame from the first base. In the germline V gene (reference sequence), CDR1 corresponds to DFQATT and CDR2 to SNEGSKA. V has 3 bases trimmed and J has 4 bases trimmed; junction bases matching no gene number 8. The sequence links TRBV20-1 to TRBJ1-2, with 7 central nucleotides matching TRBD1. The sequencing used whole blood, collected in connection with sensitization to the hapten diphenylcyclopropenone (DPC). This receptor was obtained from a woman aged 40 to 50 with alopecia areata. Some clones in this sample may be carry-over from other donors' samples. The CDR3 reads as follows: CSASRLGTAYGYTF. Read as DNA, the sequence is TGCAGTGCTAGTAGACTCGGGACAGCCTATGGCTACACCTTC.